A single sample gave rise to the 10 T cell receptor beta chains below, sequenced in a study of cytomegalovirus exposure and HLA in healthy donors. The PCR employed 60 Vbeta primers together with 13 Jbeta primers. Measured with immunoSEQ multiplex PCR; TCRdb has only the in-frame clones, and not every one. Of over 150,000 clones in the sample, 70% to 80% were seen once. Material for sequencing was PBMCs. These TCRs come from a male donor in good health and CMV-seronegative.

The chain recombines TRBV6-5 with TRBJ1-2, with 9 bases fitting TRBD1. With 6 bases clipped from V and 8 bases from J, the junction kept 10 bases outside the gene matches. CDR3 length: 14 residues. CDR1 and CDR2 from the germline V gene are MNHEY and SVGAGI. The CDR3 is CASRQTGGSWGYTF. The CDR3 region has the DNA TGTGCCAGCAGGCAGACAGGGGGATCGTGGGGCTACACCTTC.

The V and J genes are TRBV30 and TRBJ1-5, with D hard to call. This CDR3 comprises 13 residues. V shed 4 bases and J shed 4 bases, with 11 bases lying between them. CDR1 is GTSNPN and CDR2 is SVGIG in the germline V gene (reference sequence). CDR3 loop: CAWNGGVNQPQHF. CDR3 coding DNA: TGTGCCTGGAACGGCGGGGTAAATCAGCCCCAGCATTTT.

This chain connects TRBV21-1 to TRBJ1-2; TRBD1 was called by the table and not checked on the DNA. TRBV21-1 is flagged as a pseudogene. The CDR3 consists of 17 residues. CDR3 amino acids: CASRSFFTGGENYGYTF. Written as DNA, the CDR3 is TGTGCCAGCAGATCCTTCTTCACAGGGGGAGAGAACTATGGCTACACCTTC.

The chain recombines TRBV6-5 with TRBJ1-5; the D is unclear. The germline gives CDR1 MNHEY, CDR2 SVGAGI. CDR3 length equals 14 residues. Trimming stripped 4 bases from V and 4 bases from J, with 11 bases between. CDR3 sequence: CASSSRGDNQPQHF. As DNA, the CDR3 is TGTGCCAGCAGTTCCAGAGGAGATAATCAGCCCCAGCATTTT.

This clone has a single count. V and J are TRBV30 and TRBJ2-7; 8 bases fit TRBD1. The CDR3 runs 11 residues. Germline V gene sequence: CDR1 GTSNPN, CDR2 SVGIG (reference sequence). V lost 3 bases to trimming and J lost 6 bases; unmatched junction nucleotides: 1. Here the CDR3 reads CAWRTGAEQYF. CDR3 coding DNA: TGTGCCTGGAGGACAGGGGCCGAGCAGTACTTC.

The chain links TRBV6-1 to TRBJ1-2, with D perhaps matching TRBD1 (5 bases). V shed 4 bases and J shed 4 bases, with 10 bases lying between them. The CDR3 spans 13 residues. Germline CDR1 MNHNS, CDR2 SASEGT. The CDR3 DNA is TGTGCCAGCAGTGTCCGGGGGGTCTATGGCTACACCTTC. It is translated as CASSVRGVYGYTF.

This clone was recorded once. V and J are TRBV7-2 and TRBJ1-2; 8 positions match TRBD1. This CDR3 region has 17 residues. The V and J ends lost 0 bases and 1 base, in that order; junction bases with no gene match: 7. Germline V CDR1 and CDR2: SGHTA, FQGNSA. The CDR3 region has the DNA TGTGCCAGCAGCTTAGCGCGGGGGACAGGCCTTAACTATGGCTACACCTTC. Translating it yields CASSLARGTGLNYGYTF. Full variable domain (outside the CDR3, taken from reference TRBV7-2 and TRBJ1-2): GAGVSQSPSNKVTEKGKDVELRCDPISGHTALYWYRQSLGQGLEFLIYFQGNSAPDKSGLPSDRFSAERTGGSVSTLTIQRTQQEDSAVYLCASSLARGTGLNYGYTFGSGTRLTVV.

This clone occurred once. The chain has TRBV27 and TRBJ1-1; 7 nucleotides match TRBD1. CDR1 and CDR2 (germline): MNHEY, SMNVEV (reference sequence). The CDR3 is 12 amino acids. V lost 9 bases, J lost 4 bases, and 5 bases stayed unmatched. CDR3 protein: CASQKGATEAFF. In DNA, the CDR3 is TGTGCCAGTCAAAAGGGGGCCACTGAAGCTTTCTTT.

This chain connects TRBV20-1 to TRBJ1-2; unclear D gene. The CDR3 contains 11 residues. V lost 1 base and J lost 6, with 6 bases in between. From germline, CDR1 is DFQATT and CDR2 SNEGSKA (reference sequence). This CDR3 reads CSARVRDGYTF. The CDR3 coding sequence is TGCAGTGCTAGAGTTAGAGATGGCTACACCTTC.

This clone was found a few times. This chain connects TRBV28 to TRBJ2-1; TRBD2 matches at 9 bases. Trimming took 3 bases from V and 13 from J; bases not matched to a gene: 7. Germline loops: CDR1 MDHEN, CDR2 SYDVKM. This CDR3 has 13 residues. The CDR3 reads CASSFRAGGSQFF. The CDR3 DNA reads TGTGCCAGCAGTTTTCGGGCGGGAGGGTCTCAGTTCTTC.